This is a list of T cell receptor beta chains from one sample in a study of shared clonotypes between healthy human individuals. Clones were sequenced by immunoSEQ multiplex PCR, and TCRdb holds only the in-frame ones, with some missing. Of about 1,800,000 clones in the sample, approximately 95% were seen once. Source material: naive CD8+ T cells sorted from blood. These receptors came from a man aged 18 to 30 in good health. The CDR3 runs from the conserved cysteine through the conserved F or W. Each record gives: J gene, clone size, D gene, V gene, CDR3 protein, CDR3 DNA. The D gene is left open where the match is weak. A row's size may be missing; if present it is once, few, many or a size class.

j_call: TRBJ1-2; clone_size: NA; d_call: NA; v_call: TRBV10-3; cdr3_aa: CAISESGEVLYGYTF; cdr3_nt: TGTGCCATCAGTGAGTCGGGTGAAGTACTCTATGGCTACACCTTC
j_call: TRBJ2-7; clone_size: NA; d_call: NA; v_call: TRBV27; cdr3_aa: CASSLSGPNEQYF; cdr3_nt: TGTGCCAGCAGTTTGTCGGGACCTAACGAGCAGTACTTC
j_call: TRBJ1-1; clone_size: NA; d_call: TRBD1; v_call: TRBV5-1; cdr3_aa: CASSSSGTGTEAFF; cdr3_nt: TGCGCCAGCAGCAGTTCCGGGACAGGCACTGAAGCTTTCTTT
j_call: TRBJ1-5; clone_size: NA; d_call: TRBD1; v_call: TRBV28; cdr3_aa: CASSPGGEQPQHF; cdr3_nt: TGTGCCAGCAGTCCAGGGGGAGAGCAGCCCCAGCATTTT
j_call: TRBJ2-7; clone_size: NA; d_call: NA; v_call: TRBV9; cdr3_aa: CASSVGIQGYEQYF; cdr3_nt: TGTGCCAGCAGCGTAGGAATACAGGGCTACGAGCAGTACTTC
j_call: TRBJ2-1; clone_size: NA; d_call: NA; v_call: TRBV11-2; cdr3_aa: CASSDTYNEQFF; cdr3_nt: TGTGCCAGCAGCGATACCTACAATGAGCAGTTCTTC
j_call: TRBJ2-7; clone_size: NA; d_call: NA; v_call: TRBV6-1; cdr3_aa: CASRDTSYEQYF; cdr3_nt: TGTGCCAGCAGGGACACTAGCTACGAGCAGTACTTC
j_call: TRBJ1-1; clone_size: once; d_call: NA; v_call: TRBV29-1; cdr3_aa: CSVVNTEAFF; cdr3_nt: TGCAGCGTTGTCAACACTGAAGCTTTCTTT
j_call: TRBJ1-2; clone_size: NA; d_call: TRBD1; v_call: TRBV4-1; cdr3_aa: CASSQGGQGTNYGYTF; cdr3_nt: TGCGCCAGCAGCCAGGGTGGACAGGGGACAAACTATGGCTACACCTTC
j_call: TRBJ2-5; clone_size: NA; d_call: NA; v_call: TRBV6-5; cdr3_aa: CASSYLGEGETQYF; cdr3_nt: TGTGCCAGCAGTTACCTAGGGGAAGGGGAGACCCAGTACTTC
j_call: TRBJ1-1; clone_size: NA; d_call: TRBD1; v_call: TRBV6-1; cdr3_aa: CASRDRENTEAFF; cdr3_nt: TGTGCCAGCAGGGACAGGGAGAACACTGAAGCTTTCTTT
j_call: TRBJ1-1; clone_size: once; d_call: NA; v_call: TRBV7-9; cdr3_aa: CASSLPLGTNTEAFF; cdr3_nt: TGTGCCAGCAGCTTACCCCTTGGGACGAACACTGAAGCTTTCTTT
j_call: TRBJ2-7; clone_size: NA; d_call: NA; v_call: TRBV4-1; cdr3_aa: CASSQDGAGTSYEQYF; cdr3_nt: TGCGCCAGCAGCCAAGATGGCGCAGGAACCTCCTACGAGCAGTACTTC
j_call: TRBJ2-1; clone_size: NA; d_call: NA; v_call: TRBV6-5; cdr3_aa: CASSYASSYNEQFF; cdr3_nt: TGTGCCAGCAGTTACGCTAGCTCCTACAATGAGCAGTTCTTC
j_call: TRBJ2-1; clone_size: NA; d_call: NA; v_call: TRBV19; cdr3_aa: CASSGEDWNNEQFF; cdr3_nt: TGTGCCAGTAGTGGAGAGGACTGGAACAATGAGCAGTTCTTC
j_call: TRBJ1-1; clone_size: NA; d_call: NA; v_call: TRBV9; cdr3_aa: CASSVEQGATEAFF; cdr3_nt: TGTGCCAGCAGCGTAGAACAGGGTGCCACTGAAGCTTTCTTT
j_call: TRBJ2-1; clone_size: NA; d_call: TRBD2; v_call: TRBV5-8; cdr3_aa: CASSYTGGPGNEQFF; cdr3_nt: TGTGCCAGCAGCTATACGGGAGGGCCGGGCAATGAGCAGTTCTTC
j_call: TRBJ1-5; clone_size: NA; d_call: NA; v_call: TRBV19; cdr3_aa: CASSIGGFPFGQPQHF; cdr3_nt: TGTGCCAGTAGTATAGGGGGGTTTCCCTTCGGTCAGCCCCAGCATTTT
j_call: TRBJ1-1; clone_size: NA; d_call: NA; v_call: TRBV30; cdr3_aa: CAWGNLNTEAFF; cdr3_nt: TGTGCCTGGGGGAACTTGAACACTGAAGCTTTCTTT
j_call: TRBJ2-3; clone_size: NA; d_call: TRBD2; v_call: TRBV29-1; cdr3_aa: CSVPSGRTDTQYF; cdr3_nt: TGCAGCGTTCCCAGCGGGAGGACAGATACGCAGTATTTT
j_call: TRBJ2-3; clone_size: NA; d_call: NA; v_call: TRBV13; cdr3_aa: CASSLLSTDTQYF; cdr3_nt: TGTGCCAGCAGCTTGTTGAGCACAGATACGCAGTATTTT
j_call: TRBJ2-7; clone_size: once; d_call: TRBD2; v_call: TRBV6-5; cdr3_aa: CASSYSTSGRAEQYF; cdr3_nt: TGTGCCAGCAGTTACTCTACTAGCGGGAGGGCCGAGCAGTACTTC
j_call: TRBJ2-1; clone_size: NA; d_call: NA; v_call: TRBV7-9; cdr3_aa: CASSAEGEEQFF; cdr3_nt: TGTGCCAGCAGCGCCGAGGGGGAGGAGCAGTTCTTC
j_call: TRBJ2-7; clone_size: NA; d_call: NA; v_call: TRBV5-1; cdr3_aa: CASSLARDTSSYEQYF; cdr3_nt: TGCGCCAGCAGCTTGGCTCGGGACACAAGCTCCTACGAGCAGTACTTC
j_call: TRBJ1-2; clone_size: NA; d_call: NA; v_call: TRBV6-5; cdr3_aa: CASSYSDTYGYTF; cdr3_nt: TGTGCCAGCAGTTACTCGGACACCTATGGCTACACCTTC
j_call: TRBJ2-7; clone_size: NA; d_call: TRBD1; v_call: TRBV6-1; cdr3_aa: CASRDRQTGIDEQYF; cdr3_nt: TGTGCCAGCAGAGACCGCCAGACAGGGATCGACGAGCAGTACTTC
j_call: TRBJ2-7; clone_size: NA; d_call: TRBD2; v_call: TRBV30; cdr3_aa: CAWRKRESAEQYF; cdr3_nt: TGTGCCTGGAGGAAGCGGGAGTCTGCCGAGCAGTACTTC
j_call: TRBJ1-1; clone_size: NA; d_call: NA; v_call: TRBV7-6; cdr3_aa: CASSLRGAGTEAFF; cdr3_nt: TGTGCCAGCAGCTTAAGGGGCGCGGGCACTGAAGCTTTCTTT
j_call: TRBJ2-2; clone_size: once; d_call: TRBD1; v_call: TRBV6-5; cdr3_aa: CASSYSRTGDTGELFF; cdr3_nt: TGTGCCAGCAGTTACTCCAGGACAGGGGACACCGGGGAGCTGTTTTTT
j_call: TRBJ1-6; clone_size: NA; d_call: NA; v_call: TRBV11-2; cdr3_aa: CASSLDNRVYNSPLHF; cdr3_nt: TGTGCCAGCAGCTTAGATAACAGGGTCTATAATTCACCCCTCCACTTT
j_call: TRBJ1-1; clone_size: NA; d_call: TRBD1; v_call: TRBV15; cdr3_aa: CATSTYYESGQLNTEAFF; cdr3_nt: TGTGCCACCAGCACATATTATGAATCGGGACAGCTTAACACTGAAGCTTTCTTT
j_call: TRBJ2-7; clone_size: NA; d_call: NA; v_call: TRBV7-9; cdr3_aa: CASSVGLGEQYF; cdr3_nt: TGTGCCAGCAGCGTGGGACTCGGCGAGCAGTACTTC
j_call: TRBJ2-7; clone_size: NA; d_call: TRBD1; v_call: TRBV30; cdr3_aa: CAWSGGTGDYEQYF; cdr3_nt: TGTGCCTGGAGTGGAGGGACAGGGGACTACGAGCAGTACTTC
j_call: TRBJ1-2; clone_size: NA; d_call: NA; v_call: TRBV10-2; cdr3_aa: CASSESSYGYTF; cdr3_nt: TGCGCCAGCAGTGAGTCGTCTTATGGCTACACCTTC
j_call: TRBJ2-1; clone_size: NA; d_call: NA; v_call: TRBV7-6; cdr3_aa: CASSLLLTSYNEQFF; cdr3_nt: TGTGCCAGCAGCTTATTACTAACTTCCTACAATGAGCAGTTCTTC
j_call: TRBJ1-4; clone_size: NA; d_call: NA; v_call: TRBV9; cdr3_aa: CASSPFDGVRTNEKLFF; cdr3_nt: TGTGCCAGCAGTCCTTTTGACGGGGTAAGGACTAATGAAAAACTGTTTTTT
j_call: TRBJ2-3; clone_size: NA; d_call: TRBD2; v_call: TRBV7-9; cdr3_aa: CASSSIAGMSTDTQYF; cdr3_nt: TGTGCCAGCAGCTCTATAGCGGGAATGAGCACAGATACGCAGTATTTT
j_call: TRBJ1-5; clone_size: NA; d_call: TRBD1; v_call: TRBV10-2; cdr3_aa: CASSPGGIGNQPQHF; cdr3_nt: TGCGCCAGCAGTCCAGGGGGGATAGGCAATCAGCCCCAGCATTTT
j_call: TRBJ2-7; clone_size: NA; d_call: TRBD1; v_call: TRBV11-2; cdr3_aa: CASSFGTGDYEQYF; cdr3_nt: TGTGCCAGCAGCTTCGGGACAGGAGACTACGAGCAGTACTTC
j_call: TRBJ2-1; clone_size: NA; d_call: TRBD1; v_call: TRBV19; cdr3_aa: CASSIAAGGASYNEQFF; cdr3_nt: TGTGCCAGTAGTATAGCTGCAGGGGGCGCGTCCTACAATGAGCAGTTCTTC
j_call: TRBJ2-5; clone_size: NA; d_call: TRBD2; v_call: TRBV6-1; cdr3_aa: CASSEYLAGGQETQYF; cdr3_nt: TGTGCCAGCAGTGAATATCTAGCGGGGGGCCAAGAGACCCAGTACTTC
j_call: TRBJ2-7; clone_size: NA; d_call: TRBD1; v_call: TRBV6-5; cdr3_aa: CASSSNRGYEQYF; cdr3_nt: TGTGCCAGCAGTTCCAACAGGGGGTACGAGCAGTACTTC
j_call: TRBJ2-5; clone_size: NA; d_call: NA; v_call: TRBV10-3; cdr3_aa: CAISDEGGEETQYF; cdr3_nt: TGTGCCATCAGTGATGAGGGGGGGGAAGAGACCCAGTACTTC
j_call: TRBJ2-5; clone_size: NA; d_call: TRBD2; v_call: TRBV5-4; cdr3_aa: CATPNGGAGGRPETQYF; cdr3_nt: TGTGCCACCCCGAATGGGGGGGCGGGAGGGCGGCCAGAGACCCAGTACTTC
j_call: TRBJ2-7; clone_size: NA; d_call: NA; v_call: TRBV2; cdr3_aa: CASSLRQELLSEQYF; cdr3_nt: TGTGCCAGCAGTTTGAGACAGGAGCTTTTGAGCGAGCAGTACTTC
j_call: TRBJ2-3; clone_size: NA; d_call: TRBD2; v_call: TRBV4-3; cdr3_aa: CASSRGLAGGGSTDTQYF; cdr3_nt: TGCGCCAGCAGCCGGGGACTAGCGGGAGGGGGGAGCACAGATACGCAGTATTTT
j_call: TRBJ1-4; clone_size: NA; d_call: NA; v_call: TRBV4-1; cdr3_aa: CASSIRDAVYEKLFF; cdr3_nt: TGCGCCAGCAGCATCCGGGACGCAGTCTATGAAAAACTGTTTTTT
j_call: TRBJ2-2; clone_size: NA; d_call: NA; v_call: TRBV7-2; cdr3_aa: CASSSQILATGELFF; cdr3_nt: TGTGCCAGCAGCTCGCAAATACTCGCCACCGGGGAGCTGTTTTTT
j_call: TRBJ2-3; clone_size: once; d_call: TRBD1; v_call: TRBV27; cdr3_aa: CASDRTGSADTQYF; cdr3_nt: TGTGCCAGCGATAGGACAGGGTCGGCAGATACGCAGTATTTT
j_call: TRBJ2-3; clone_size: NA; d_call: TRBD2; v_call: TRBV27; cdr3_aa: CASSFQREGYADTQYF; cdr3_nt: TGTGCCAGCAGTTTCCAGCGGGAGGGGTACGCAGATACGCAGTATTTT
j_call: TRBJ1-4; clone_size: NA; d_call: TRBD1; v_call: TRBV28; cdr3_aa: CASRPTGPFGELFF; cdr3_nt: TGTGCCAGCAGGCCGACAGGGCCCTTCGGCGAACTGTTTTTT
j_call: TRBJ2-7; clone_size: few; d_call: NA; v_call: TRBV5-6; cdr3_aa: CASSSISYEQYF; cdr3_nt: TGTGCCAGCAGCTCGATCTCCTACGAGCAGTACTTC
j_call: TRBJ1-5; clone_size: NA; d_call: NA; v_call: TRBV5-7; cdr3_aa: CASHGGGSNQPQHF; cdr3_nt: TGTGCCAGCCACGGTGGAGGGAGCAATCAGCCCCAGCATTTT
j_call: TRBJ2-2; clone_size: NA; d_call: TRBD2; v_call: TRBV30; cdr3_aa: CAWSVLEAGTGLAGGPNTGELFF; cdr3_nt: TGTGCCTGGAGTGTACTCGAGGCAGGGACGGGACTAGCGGGAGGGCCAAACACCGGGGAGCTGTTTTTT
j_call: TRBJ2-3; clone_size: NA; d_call: TRBD1; v_call: TRBV15; cdr3_aa: CATSKVQGGVEDTQYF; cdr3_nt: TGTGCCACCAGCAAGGTTCAAGGGGGCGTTGAAGATACGCAGTATTTT
j_call: TRBJ2-7; clone_size: once; d_call: NA; v_call: TRBV5-1; cdr3_aa: CASSFYSPAGAYEQYF; cdr3_nt: TGCGCCAGCAGCTTTTATTCTCCGGCAGGGGCCTACGAGCAGTACTTC
j_call: TRBJ2-7; clone_size: NA; d_call: NA; v_call: TRBV28; cdr3_aa: CASSDPYLLAREQYF; cdr3_nt: TGTGCCAGCAGTGACCCATACCTTCTAGCACGCGAGCAGTACTTC
j_call: TRBJ1-6; clone_size: NA; d_call: TRBD1; v_call: TRBV4-2; cdr3_aa: CASSQDTGGRSPLHF; cdr3_nt: TGTGCCAGCAGCCAAGATACAGGGGGAAGGTCACCCCTCCACTTT
j_call: TRBJ1-4; clone_size: NA; d_call: TRBD1; v_call: TRBV2; cdr3_aa: CATMDRVGEKLFF; cdr3_nt: TGTGCCACCATGGACAGGGTGGGTGAAAAACTGTTTTTT